Described below is a single T cell receptor beta chain sequence and its context. This sample was taken from a study of T cell changes during pregnancy in multiple sclerosis. Using immunoSEQ multiplex PCR, the repertoire was profiled, and TCRdb retains in-frame clones only, with some absent. The sample records about 42,000 clones, around 93% being singletons. The CDR3 length is 16 residues. Germline V gene sequence: CDR1 SGHAT, CDR2 FQDESV (reference sequence). J lost 5 bases, V lost 5 bases, and 11 bases had no gene match. The chain joins TRBV11-1 to TRBJ2-2, with 7 nucleotides matching TRBD2. This clonotype was obtained from a female donor with multiple sclerosis, enrolled in a pregnancy study. The source was CD4+ T cells from peripheral blood mononuclear cells, collected before pregnancy. The CDR3 loop reads CASSTGTIGRTGELFF. The CDR3 nucleotides read TGTGCCAGCAGCACAGGTACGATCGGGAGGACCGGGGAGCTGTTTTTT.